The rows below give T cell receptor beta chains drawn from one sample of a study of T cell repertoires in cytomegalovirus infection. One entry per CDR3 protein results from TCRdb running MiXCR on the reads. In the table there are approximately 590,000 distinct CDR3 sequences, just under 40% of which are singletons. Antigens for these TCRs are unknown. The sequencing used cultured PBMCs, collected from culture after CMV antigen stimulation. These receptors were collected from a human donor in good health (CMV status not recorded). Some clones in this sample may be carry-over from other donors' samples. Both conserved end residues are part of each CDR3. D genes are given only for firm matches. A row's size may be missing; if present it is once, few, many or a size class.

j_gene: TRBJ2-7; abundance: NA; d_gene: NA; v_gene: TRBV20-1; CDR3nt: TGCAGTGCTAGTTTGGGGGAGACCTACGAGCAGTACTTC; CDR3aa: CSASLGETYEQYF
j_gene: TRBJ1-1; abundance: NA; d_gene: TRBD1; v_gene: TRBV12-3/TRBV12-4; CDR3nt: TGTGCCAGCAGCGCACATCTACAGGGGCTTAACACTGAAGCTTTCTTT; CDR3aa: CASSAHLQGLNTEAFF
j_gene: TRBJ2-1; abundance: NA; d_gene: NA; v_gene: TRBV7-2; CDR3nt: TGTGCCAGCAGCCAGTCGGGGGTGGTAGACAATGAGCAGTTCTTC; CDR3aa: CASSQSGVVDNEQFF
j_gene: TRBJ2-3; abundance: NA; d_gene: NA; v_gene: TRBV5-1; CDR3nt: TGCGCCAGCAGCCCGGTAGGCTCCAGTGGAGATACGCAGTATTTT; CDR3aa: CASSPVGSSGDTQYF
j_gene: TRBJ1-2; abundance: many; d_gene: NA; v_gene: TRBV7-2; CDR3nt: TGTGCCAGCAGCTGGAACCAGGGGTATGGCGGCTACACCTTC; CDR3aa: CASSWNQGYGGYTF
j_gene: TRBJ2-2; abundance: NA; d_gene: NA; v_gene: TRBV11-3; CDR3nt: TGTGCCAGCAGTCGCGGTAAAGCGGCGAACACCGGGGAGCTGTTTTTT; CDR3aa: CASSRGKAANTGELFF
j_gene: TRBJ1-4; abundance: NA; d_gene: NA; v_gene: TRBV12-3/TRBV12-4; CDR3nt: TGTGCCAGCAAGCAGGGATGGGCTAATGAAAAACTGCTTTTT; CDR3aa: CASKQGWANEKLLF
j_gene: TRBJ2-7; abundance: few; d_gene: NA; v_gene: TRBV5-6; CDR3nt: TGTGCCAGCAGCTTGTATTCACGCCCCTACGAGCAGTACTTC; CDR3aa: CASSLYSRPYEQYF
j_gene: TRBJ2-5; abundance: NA; d_gene: TRBD2; v_gene: TRBV27; CDR3nt: TGTGCCAGCAGTCTCAGCGGGGGACTTCCACAAGAGACCCAGTACTTC; CDR3aa: CASSLSGGLPQETQYF
j_gene: TRBJ2-3; abundance: few; d_gene: NA; v_gene: TRBV11-2; CDR3nt: TGTGCCAGCAGCTTAGGAGCCTATACGCAGTATTTT; CDR3aa: CASSLGAYTQYF
j_gene: TRBJ2-2; abundance: NA; d_gene: NA; v_gene: TRBV7-2; CDR3nt: TGTGCCAGCAGCTTAGAGCCAATGGTCGAAACCGGGGAGCTGTTTTTT; CDR3aa: CASSLEPMVETGELFF
j_gene: TRBJ2-7; abundance: NA; d_gene: TRBD2; v_gene: TRBV7-4; CDR3nt: TGTGCCAGCAGCTTGACCCGGGAGGGTGTGCAGTACTTC; CDR3aa: CASSLTREGVQYF
j_gene: TRBJ2-3; abundance: NA; d_gene: TRBD2; v_gene: TRBV7-2; CDR3nt: TGTGCCAGCAGCTCCTCCCGACTAGCGGCGGATACGCAGTATTTT; CDR3aa: CASSSSRLAADTQYF
j_gene: TRBJ2-7; abundance: NA; d_gene: NA; v_gene: TRBV29-1; CDR3nt: TGCAGCGTTGAAGATCCCCCAGGAACCTACGAGCAGTACTTC; CDR3aa: CSVEDPPGTYEQYF
j_gene: TRBJ2-1; abundance: few; d_gene: NA; v_gene: TRBV11-3; CDR3nt: TGTGCCAGCAGGGGGGCTAGCTACAATGAGCAGTTCTTC; CDR3aa: CASRGASYNEQFF
j_gene: TRBJ2-3; abundance: once; d_gene: NA; v_gene: TRBV29-1; CDR3nt: TGCAGCGTTGAAGGCGTAGGGGCATGGGGAAGCACAGATACGCAGTATTTT; CDR3aa: CSVEGVGAWGSTDTQYF
j_gene: TRBJ1-4; abundance: NA; d_gene: NA; v_gene: TRBV2; CDR3nt: TGTGCCAGCTTTGGCCGCTCTGAGTTGGGGGAAAAACTGTTTTTT; CDR3aa: CASFGRSELGEKLFF
j_gene: TRBJ2-1; abundance: NA; d_gene: NA; v_gene: TRBV19; CDR3nt: TGTGCCAGTAGTATAGAGGGATCGTTCTCCTACAATGAGCAGTTCTTC; CDR3aa: CASSIEGSFSYNEQFF
j_gene: TRBJ2-3; abundance: few; d_gene: TRBD2; v_gene: TRBV6-5; CDR3nt: TGTGCCAGCAGTTCCTCTAGCGGGAGTTTCACAGATACGCAGTATTTT; CDR3aa: CASSSSSGSFTDTQYF
j_gene: TRBJ2-5; abundance: NA; d_gene: NA; v_gene: TRBV14; CDR3nt: TGTGCCAGCAGCCACGCCCTAGGAGTCCAAGAGACCCAGTACTTC; CDR3aa: CASSHALGVQETQYF
j_gene: TRBJ2-3; abundance: few; d_gene: TRBD2; v_gene: TRBV6-1; CDR3nt: TGTGCCACCAGACGTGGCGGGAGGGGGCCAGATACGCAGTATTTT; CDR3aa: CATRRGGRGPDTQYF
j_gene: TRBJ2-3; abundance: NA; d_gene: NA; v_gene: TRBV20-1; CDR3nt: TGCAGTGCTAGAGATGGTCCAGGAGTGGTTACGCAGTATTTT; CDR3aa: CSARDGPGVVTQYF
j_gene: TRBJ2-2; abundance: NA; d_gene: NA; v_gene: TRBV4-3; CDR3nt: TGCGCCAGCAGCCAAGAATGGGTCTGGACCGGGGAGCTGTTTTTT; CDR3aa: CASSQEWVWTGELFF
j_gene: TRBJ1-6; abundance: NA; d_gene: NA; v_gene: TRBV20-1; CDR3nt: TGCAGTGCTAGAGACGGGTATTCACCCCTCCACTTT; CDR3aa: CSARDGYSPLHF
j_gene: TRBJ2-7; abundance: NA; d_gene: NA; v_gene: TRBV7-9; CDR3nt: TGTGCCAGCAGCAAGCCAGACAGAAGCTACGAGCAGTACTTC; CDR3aa: CASSKPDRSYEQYF
j_gene: TRBJ2-2; abundance: few; d_gene: NA; v_gene: TRBV7-2; CDR3nt: TGTGCCAGCAGCATCCGACAAGCCGGCACCGGGGAGCTGTTTTTT; CDR3aa: CASSIRQAGTGELFF
j_gene: TRBJ2-1; abundance: NA; d_gene: NA; v_gene: TRBV11-3; CDR3nt: TGTGCCAGCAGCGCCCGGGAGACTACCTACAATGAGCAGTTCTTC; CDR3aa: CASSARETTYNEQFF
j_gene: TRBJ2-3; abundance: few; d_gene: NA; v_gene: TRBV7-2; CDR3nt: TGTGCCAGCAGCCCCCGGCGGTGGGGGGCGATGGACAGGAACACAGATACGCAGTATTTT; CDR3aa: CASSPRRWGAMDRNTDTQYF
j_gene: TRBJ2-1; abundance: NA; d_gene: NA; v_gene: TRBV7-9; CDR3nt: TGTGCCAGCAGCTCACCCGGGTGGCGGAATGAGCAGTTCTTC; CDR3aa: CASSSPGWRNEQFF
j_gene: TRBJ2-3; abundance: few; d_gene: TRBD2; v_gene: TRBV7-6; CDR3nt: TGTGCCAGCAGCTTCGGGGCAAGCGGGGCAGATACGCAGTATTTT; CDR3aa: CASSFGASGADTQYF
j_gene: TRBJ2-5; abundance: NA; d_gene: NA; v_gene: TRBV5-5; CDR3nt: TGTGCCAGCAGCCAGGAAGGCGCAAGGGAGACCCAGTACTTC; CDR3aa: CASSQEGARETQYF
j_gene: TRBJ2-1; abundance: NA; d_gene: NA; v_gene: TRBV7-8; CDR3nt: TGTGCCAGCAGCTTAAGTGAGACGAAGGTCTATGAGCAGTTCTTC; CDR3aa: CASSLSETKVYEQFF
j_gene: TRBJ2-1; abundance: NA; d_gene: TRBD1; v_gene: TRBV20-1; CDR3nt: TGCAGTGGAAACTCCGGAGGGGACAGGACCCATGAGCAGTTCTTC; CDR3aa: CSGNSGGDRTHEQFF
j_gene: TRBJ2-3; abundance: NA; d_gene: NA; v_gene: TRBV29-1; CDR3nt: TGCAGCGCCATGACTAGGACAGATACGCAGTATTTT; CDR3aa: CSAMTRTDTQYF
j_gene: TRBJ2-7; abundance: few; d_gene: NA; v_gene: TRBV7-2; CDR3nt: TGTGCCAGCAGCTTCCGGGACCTCTACGAGCAGTACTTC; CDR3aa: CASSFRDLYEQYF
j_gene: TRBJ2-4; abundance: NA; d_gene: TRBD2; v_gene: TRBV12-3/TRBV12-4; CDR3nt: TGTGCCAGCACCGCCGGTAGCGGGGGGAACATTCAGTACTTC; CDR3aa: CASTAGSGGNIQYF
j_gene: TRBJ2-3; abundance: few; d_gene: NA; v_gene: TRBV7-2; CDR3nt: TGTGCCAGCAGCTCAAACAGAGATACGCAGTATTTT; CDR3aa: CASSSNRDTQYF
j_gene: TRBJ2-5; abundance: few; d_gene: NA; v_gene: TRBV7-6; CDR3nt: TGTGCCAGCAGCTTAGAAGCTAGCCCTCGAGAGACCCAGTACTTC; CDR3aa: CASSLEASPRETQYF
j_gene: TRBJ1-5; abundance: NA; d_gene: TRBD1; v_gene: TRBV28; CDR3nt: TGTGCCAGCAATCGACAGGGTAGAAATCAGCCCCAGCATTTT; CDR3aa: CASNRQGRNQPQHF
j_gene: TRBJ2-7; abundance: few; d_gene: NA; v_gene: TRBV12-3/TRBV12-4; CDR3nt: TGTGCCAGCAGTTTGGGCAAGGTAACCTACGAGCAGTACTTC; CDR3aa: CASSLGKVTYEQYF
j_gene: TRBJ1-1; abundance: NA; d_gene: NA; v_gene: TRBV6-2/TRBV6-3; CDR3nt: TGTGCCAGCAACCCCAGGGGACGGACTGAAGCTTTCTTT; CDR3aa: CASNPRGRTEAFF
j_gene: TRBJ1-6; abundance: NA; d_gene: NA; v_gene: TRBV27; CDR3nt: TGTGCCAGCAGCCCGGGACATAATTCACCCCTCCACTTT; CDR3aa: CASSPGHNSPLHF
j_gene: TRBJ2-7; abundance: few; d_gene: NA; v_gene: TRBV11-2; CDR3nt: TGTGCCAGCAAACCGAGTCCCCCGGGCTACGAGCAGTACTTC; CDR3aa: CASKPSPPGYEQYF
j_gene: TRBJ1-6; abundance: few; d_gene: NA; v_gene: TRBV7-2; CDR3nt: TGTGCCAGCTGGGACGAGGGCTCCTATAATTCACCCCTCCACTTT; CDR3aa: CASWDEGSYNSPLHF
j_gene: TRBJ2-1; abundance: few; d_gene: TRBD2; v_gene: TRBV12-3/TRBV12-4; CDR3nt: TGTGCCAGCAACCCCGGGGAGGGCGCGGGAGCTTATAATGAGCAGTTCTTC; CDR3aa: CASNPGEGAGAYNEQFF
j_gene: TRBJ1-1; abundance: many; d_gene: TRBD1; v_gene: TRBV29-1; CDR3nt: TGCAGCGTAGACAGGGGGCGTTACACTGAAGCTTTCTTT; CDR3aa: CSVDRGRYTEAFF
j_gene: TRBJ2-5; abundance: NA; d_gene: NA; v_gene: TRBV7-9; CDR3nt: TGTGCCAGCAGCCCCCGAACATGGTACCAAGAGACCCAGTACTTC; CDR3aa: CASSPRTWYQETQYF